The 14 T cell receptor beta chains given below trace back to one sample, sequenced in a study of blood T cell repertoires in COVID-19. Profiled with immunoSEQ multiplex PCR; TCRdb holds only in-frame clones, not every one. The sample shows about 150,000 clones, approximately 90% of them seen only once. Sequencing used PBMCs or T cells enriched from blood (not recorded which). The receptors derive from a man aged 50 to 59 who had recovered from COVID-19.

This chain uses TRBV14 with TRBJ2-7; tentatively, D is TRBD1 (6 bases). With 1 base removed from V and 2 bases from J, the gap between germline ends came to 9 bases. Germline V gene data show CDR1 as SGHDN and CDR2 as FVKESK. The CDR3 has 14 residues. CDR3 sequence (DNA): TGTGCCAGCAGCCAAGTACAGGGAGCCTACGAGCAGTACTTC. Protein product: CASSQVQGAYEQYF.

The rearrangement links TRBV5-4 to TRBJ2-1, with 7 bases identical to TRBD2. CDR1 SGHNT and CDR2 YYREEE come from the germline V gene (reference sequence). This CDR3 comprises 15 residues. J lost 6 bases, V lost 2 bases, and 8 bases had no gene match. The CDR3 DNA follows: TGTGCCAGCAGCTTCACAGCGGGGACTGGCAATGAGCAGTTCTTC. Protein sequence: CASSFTAGTGNEQFF.

The J gene is TRBJ1-1, the V gene TRBV5-1, with no clear D. There are 13 residues in the CDR3. Trimming stripped 4 bases from V and 3 bases from J, with 10 bases between. From germline, CDR1 is SGHRS and CDR2 YFSETQ. The CDR3 nucleotides read TGCGCCAGCAGCCCCCGGGAGTACACTGAAGCTTTCTTT. Translation gives CASSPREYTEAFF.

This clone was detected only once. Distinct nucleotide sequences in the sample also encode this CDR3. CDR3 sequence reads: CASSLGQNNYGYTF. The CDR3 bases are TGTGCCAGCAGCCTAGGACAGAATAACTATGGCTACACCTTC. The V and J genes are TRBV7-9 and TRBJ1-2, with D possibly matching TRBD1 (6 bases). CDR3 length: 14 residues. Trimming left V 5 bases short and J 1 base short, with 11 bases between. Looked up from germline, CDR1 is SEHNR and CDR2 is FQNEAQ (reference sequence).

V is TRBV5-6 and J is TRBJ1-2; the match to TRBD1 covers 8 bases. Germline lookup yields CDR1 SGHDT and CDR2 YYEEEE. V trimming: 4 bases; J trimming: 8 bases; junction bases outside the gene matches: 7. The length of the CDR3 is 13 residues. The CDR3 loop is CASSRSGGLGYTF. The CDR3 coding sequence is TGTGCCAGCAGCAGATCAGGGGGCCTGGGCTACACCTTC.

V usage is TRBV19 and J usage is TRBJ2-2, with 10 nucleotides matching TRBD2. This CDR3 is 20 amino acids long. Germline CDR1 and CDR2: LNHDA and SQIVND (reference sequence). The V gene end was trimmed by 5 bases and the J gene end by 5 bases; junction bases not matched to a gene: 20. CDR3 in DNA: TGTGCCAGTAGTCCCCCCCGGGACAGGCGCCCTAGCGGGAGAACCGGGGAGCTGTTTTTT. Encoded protein: CASSPPRDRRPSGRTGELFF.

The rearrangement links TRBV6-5 to TRBJ2-5, with no clear D. Per the germline V gene, CDR1 is MNHEY and CDR2 is SVGAGI. CDR3 size: 11 residues. V dropped 6 bases and J dropped 10 bases, with 12 bases sitting between them. CDR3: CASSPGGRQYF. The CDR3 nucleotides are TGTGCCAGCAGCCCGGGTGGTCGCCAGTACTTC.

The chain carries TRBV5-1 and TRBJ2-5; TRBD2 matches at 11 bases. Germline V gives CDR1 SGHRS, CDR2 YFSETQ. V was pared by 2 bases and J by 2 bases, with 17 bases of the junction left unmatched. The CDR3 has 20 residues. DNA for the CDR3: TGCGCCAGCAGCTTAGTCCCGGCGGCTAGCGGGAGGTCCTTACAAGAGACCCAGTACTTC. Encoded protein: CASSLVPAASGRSLQETQYF.

The rearrangement joins TRBV6-5 to TRBJ1-2, with TRBD1 identical over 8 bases. The CDR3 length is 15 residues. CDR1 MNHEY and CDR2 SVGAGI come from the germline V gene. Trimming took 5 bases from V and 6 from J; bases not matched to a gene: 11. Here the CDR3 DNA reads TGTGCCAGCAGTACCCGGACAGGGTTGGTAGATGGCTACACCTTC. Its translation: CASSTRTGLVDGYTF.

V usage is TRBV10-3 and J usage is TRBJ2-7, with TRBD1 as a possible D gene (5 bases). The ends were cut back, 2 bases at V and 3 bases at J, with 17 bases in the middle. The CDR3 is 16 amino acids. Germline CDR1 and CDR2: ENHRY and SYGVKD. The CDR3 sequence is CAISEAGKLMDYEQYF. The CDR3 DNA follows: TGTGCCATCAGTGAGGCAGGGAAATTAATGGACTACGAGCAGTACTTC.

The rearrangement joins TRBV18 to TRBJ1-2; 7 nucleotides match TRBD1. The germline V gene has CDR1 KGHSH and CDR2 LQKENI. The J segment lost 3 bases and the V segment lost 4 bases, leaving 5 bases of the junction unmatched. CDR3 size: 14 residues. This CDR3 reads CASSLTGIDYGYTF. The DNA of the CDR3 is TGTGCCAGCTCACTGACAGGGATTGACTATGGCTACACCTTC.

This clone ranks as medium-sized. In DNA form, the CDR3 reads TGTGCCAGCAGTTTATCGCAGGGGATCACAGATACGCAGTATTTT. The encoded protein is CASSLSQGITDTQYF. The rearrangement links TRBV27 to TRBJ2-3; D may be TRBD1 (6 bases). CDR1 MNHEY and CDR2 SMNVEV come from the germline V gene (reference sequence). There are 15 residues in the CDR3. With 0 bases removed from V and 2 bases from J, the gap between germline ends came to 9 bases.

The chain has TRBV28 and TRBJ2-7, with 8 bases that match TRBD2. The CDR3 covers 14 residues. V dropped 10 bases and J dropped 9; count of bases not matched to a gene: 17. Germline V gene data show CDR1 as MDHEN and CDR2 as SYDVKM. The DNA for the CDR3 is TGTGCCATCGCACCGAGGCTAGCGGGTCCCGGGCAGTACTTC. It yields the protein CAIAPRLAGPGQYF.

This clone was counted only a few times. The chain recombines TRBV7-8 with TRBJ2-1, with D tentatively TRBD2 (6 bases). This CDR3 spans 18 amino acids. CDR1 SGHVS and CDR2 FQNEAQ come from the germline V gene. V dropped 5 bases and J dropped 0 bases, with 20 bases sitting between them. As DNA, the CDR3 is TGTGCCAGCAGCCTATATGGGGCTAGCGCGAGCTCCTACAATGAGCAGTTCTTC. Protein: CASSLYGASASSYNEQFF.